Sequencing of this TCR beta chain was carried out in a study of T cells after yellow fever vaccination. In the study overall: SMART-Seq v4 Ultra Low Input served to prepare low-cell-number fractions. Study-wide results and caveats: Bulk-population clonotypes that are abundant could appear as contaminants in FACS-sorted repertoires. Reappearance after the booster was observed for most primary-vaccination clones (96% CD4, roughly 90% CD8).

The 5'RACE template-switching step produced TCR cDNA and added a universal primer site and UMIs. TCRdb re-derived calls from the 5' RACE reads in MiXCR, one entry per CDR3 protein. The data show 610,000 or so distinct CDR3 sequences, approximately 13% seen once. V trimming: 6 bases; J trimming: 8 bases; junction bases outside the gene matches: 9. The CDR3 has 15 amino acids. Germline CDR1 MNHEY, CDR2 SVGEGT. Of note for this clonotype: Its specificity is not known.

The sample was PBMCs, taken on the day of the yellow fever booster vaccination. The sequence came from a man aged 25-40 years who received the YFV17D yellow fever vaccine. The rearrangement uses TRBV6-2 or TRBV6-3 and TRBJ2-1; 11 bases line up with TRBD2. In nucleotides, the CDR3 is TGTGCCAGCAGAGACACTAGCGGGAGTCACCATGAGCAGTTCTTC. As protein: CASRDTSGSHHEQFF.